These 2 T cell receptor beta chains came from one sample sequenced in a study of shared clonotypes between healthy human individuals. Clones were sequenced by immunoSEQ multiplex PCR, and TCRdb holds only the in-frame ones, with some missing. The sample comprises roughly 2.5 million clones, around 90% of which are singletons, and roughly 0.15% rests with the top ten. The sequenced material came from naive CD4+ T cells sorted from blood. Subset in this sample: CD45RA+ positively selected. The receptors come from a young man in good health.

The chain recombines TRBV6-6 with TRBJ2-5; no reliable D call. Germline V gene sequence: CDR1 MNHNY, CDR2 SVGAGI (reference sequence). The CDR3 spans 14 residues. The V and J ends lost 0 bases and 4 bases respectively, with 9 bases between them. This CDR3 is CASSYSTQSETQYF. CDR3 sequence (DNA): TGTGCCAGCAGTTACTCGACCCAATCAGAGACCCAGTACTTC.

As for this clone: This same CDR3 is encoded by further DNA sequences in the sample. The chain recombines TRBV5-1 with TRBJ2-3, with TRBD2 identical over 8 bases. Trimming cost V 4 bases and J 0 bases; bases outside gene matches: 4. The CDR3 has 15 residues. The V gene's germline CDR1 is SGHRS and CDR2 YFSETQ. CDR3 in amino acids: CASSPLAGSTDTQYF. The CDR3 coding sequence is TGCGCCAGCAGCCCTCTAGCGGGTAGCACAGATACGCAGTATTTT.